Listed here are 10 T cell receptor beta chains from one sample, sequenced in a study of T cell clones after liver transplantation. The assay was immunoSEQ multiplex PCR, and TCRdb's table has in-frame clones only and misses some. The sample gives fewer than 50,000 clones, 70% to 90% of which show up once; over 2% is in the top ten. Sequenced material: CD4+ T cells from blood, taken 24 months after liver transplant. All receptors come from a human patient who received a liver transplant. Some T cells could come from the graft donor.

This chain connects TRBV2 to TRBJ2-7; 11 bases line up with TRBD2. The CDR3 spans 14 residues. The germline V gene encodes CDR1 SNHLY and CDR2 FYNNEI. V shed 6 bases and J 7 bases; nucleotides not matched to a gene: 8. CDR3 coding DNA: TGTGCCAGCAGCTTGACTAGCGGGGTAGGAGAGCAGTACTTC. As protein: CASSLTSGVGEQYF.

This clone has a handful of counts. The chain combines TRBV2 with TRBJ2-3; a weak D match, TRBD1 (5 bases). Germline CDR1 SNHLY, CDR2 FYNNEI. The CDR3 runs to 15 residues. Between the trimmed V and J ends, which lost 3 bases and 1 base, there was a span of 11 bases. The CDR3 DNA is TGTGCCAGCAGTGATGGGGCGGCGGGCACAGATACGCAGTATTTT. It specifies CASSDGAAGTDTQYF.

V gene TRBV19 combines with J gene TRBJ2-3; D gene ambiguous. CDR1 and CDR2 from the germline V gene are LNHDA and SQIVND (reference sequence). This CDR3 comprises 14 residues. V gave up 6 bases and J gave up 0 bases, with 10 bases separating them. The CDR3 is CASRDLSSTDTQYF. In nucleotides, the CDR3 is TGTGCCAGTAGAGACTTATCTAGCACAGATACGCAGTATTTT.

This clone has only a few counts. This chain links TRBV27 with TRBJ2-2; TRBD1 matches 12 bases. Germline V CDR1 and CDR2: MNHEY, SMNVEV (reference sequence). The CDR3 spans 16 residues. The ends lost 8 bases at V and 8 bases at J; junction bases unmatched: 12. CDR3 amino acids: CASQPWRDRGRGELFF. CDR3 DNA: TGTGCCAGCCAACCATGGCGGGACAGGGGGCGGGGGGAGCTGTTTTTT.

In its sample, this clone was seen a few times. The CDR3 nucleotides read TGCAGTGCCCCGGACCGTTATGAGCAGTTCTTC. Residues: CSAPDRYEQFF. The chain recombines TRBV20-1 with TRBJ2-1; D is undetermined. CDR3 length: 11 amino acids. Germline CDR1 and CDR2: DFQATT and SNEGSKA (reference sequence). The germline V and J ends were trimmed by 6 bases and 8 bases, with 11 bases remaining between them.

This CDR3 is CASSYDGGANTGELFF. CDR3 DNA sequence: TGTGCCAGCAGCTACGACGGGGGCGCGAACACCGGGGAGCTGTTTTTT. The rearrangement joins TRBV7-3 to TRBJ2-2; D may correspond to TRBD1 or TRBD2 (6 bases each). The CDR3 sequence is 16 residues long. Trimming pared 4 bases from V and 0 bases from J, leaving 12 bases between. Germline values: CDR1 SGHTA, CDR2 FQGTGA.

CDR3 nucleotides: TGCGCCAGCAGCTATCTAGCGGGGGTCGGCGATGAGCAGTTCTTC. Residues: CASSYLAGVGDEQFF. The chain joins TRBV5-1 to TRBJ2-1; 10 bases are shared with TRBD2. This CDR3 has 15 residues. V lost 3 bases to trimming and J lost 8 bases; unmatched junction nucleotides: 8. Germline lookup yields CDR1 SGHRS and CDR2 YFSETQ.

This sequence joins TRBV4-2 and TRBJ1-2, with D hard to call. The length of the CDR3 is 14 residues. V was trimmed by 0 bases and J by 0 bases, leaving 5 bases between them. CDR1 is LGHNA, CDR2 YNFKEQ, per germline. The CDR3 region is CASSQDLSNYGYTF. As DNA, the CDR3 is TGTGCCAGCAGCCAAGACCTGTCTAACTATGGCTACACCTTC.

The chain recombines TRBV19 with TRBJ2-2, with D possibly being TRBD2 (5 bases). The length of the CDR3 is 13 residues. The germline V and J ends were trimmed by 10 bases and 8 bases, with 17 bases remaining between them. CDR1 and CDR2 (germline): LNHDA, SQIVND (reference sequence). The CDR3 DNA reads TGTGCCACCTACCGAGGGCAGACAGGGGAGCTGTTTTTT. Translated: CATYRGQTGELFF.

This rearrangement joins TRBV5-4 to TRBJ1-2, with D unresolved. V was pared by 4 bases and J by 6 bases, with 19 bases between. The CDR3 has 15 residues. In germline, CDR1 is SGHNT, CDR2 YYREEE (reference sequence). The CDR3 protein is CASSRPLETRDGYTF. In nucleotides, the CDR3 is TGTGCCAGCAGCCGGCCCCTGGAGACACGGGATGGCTACACCTTC.